The 7 T cell receptor beta chains reported below all come from one sample, sequenced in a study of blood T cell repertoires in COVID-19. The data were produced by immunoSEQ multiplex PCR, yet TCRdb's version contains in-frame clones alone and is incomplete. The profile shows more than 150,000 clones, around 87% of them singletons. The sample comprised peripheral blood. All receptors derive from a man between 18 and 35 years old with acute or convalescent COVID-19.

The V call is TRBV12-3 or TRBV12-4, the J call TRBJ1-1; tentatively, D is TRBD1 (5 bases). V was clipped by 1 base and J by 6 bases, with 9 bases between them. The CDR3 has 13 residues. CDR3 sequence reads: CASSLDRRSEAFF. In DNA, the CDR3 is TGTGCCAGCAGTTTAGACAGGCGCTCTGAAGCTTTCTTT.

This rearrangement joins TRBV29-1 to TRBJ2-3; tentatively, D is TRBD2 (7 bases). The CDR3 consists of 18 residues. Germline-derived CDR1 and CDR2 are SQVTM and ANQGSEA. Between the trimmed V and J ends, which lost 3 bases and 4 bases, there was a span of 26 bases. This chain's CDR3 is CSVDPTGGAVLLSDTQYF. The CDR3 DNA reads as TGCAGCGTTGACCCCACGGGGGGCGCGGTATTGCTCTCAGATACGCAGTATTTT.

The chain uses TRBV6-5 and TRBJ1-1; D uncertain. This CDR3 has 12 residues. CDR1 is MNHEY, CDR2 SVGAGI, per germline. V was shortened by 4 bases and J by 5 bases, with 8 bases between the two germline ends. The CDR3: CASSSAGTEAFF. The DNA of the CDR3 is TGTGCCAGCAGTTCGGCGGGGACTGAAGCTTTCTTT.

The V gene is TRBV29-1, the J gene TRBJ1-1; unclear D gene. With 6 bases removed from V and 0 bases from J, the gap between germline ends came to 2 bases. This CDR3 is 10 amino acids long. Looked up from germline, CDR1 is SQVTM and CDR2 is ANQGSEA. For the CDR3, the DNA is TGCAGCGTCTTGAACACTGAAGCTTTCTTT. It codes for CSVLNTEAFF.

This chain links TRBV7-2 with TRBJ2-7, with a weak D call TRBD1 (6 bases). This CDR3 is 14 amino acids long. Looked up from germline, CDR1 is SGHTA and CDR2 is FQGNSA. V was cut by 3 bases and J by 4 bases, with 13 bases left in between. The CDR3 sequence: CASSFSGTPYEQYV. The CDR3 nucleotides read TGTGCCAGCAGCTTCTCCGGGACACCATACGAGCAGTACGTC.

The CDR3 loop is CASSPAIGTGAINEKLFF. CDR3 DNA sequence: TGTGCCAGCAGTCCGGCTATAGGGACAGGTGCCATTAATGAAAAACTGTTTTTT. The chain links TRBV28 to TRBJ1-4; 8 bases are shared with TRBD1. V lost 5 bases and J lost 4; bases outside the gene matches: 15. Germline V lookup: CDR1 MDHEN, CDR2 SYDVKM. CDR3 length: 18 residues.

V gene TRBV4-1 combines with J gene TRBJ1-4, with 7 bases fitting TRBD1. V gave up 1 base and J gave up 7 bases; unmatched junction bases: 6. The CDR3 consists of 15 residues. Germline CDR1 reads MGHRA; CDR2 reads YSYEKL. CDR3 residues: CASSQGLQGGEKLFF. The CDR3 DNA sequence: TGCGCCAGCAGCCAAGGTTTGCAGGGGGGTGAAAAACTGTTTTTT.